This TCR beta chain is drawn from a study of identical twins. Via MiXCR, TCRdb re-called the 5' RACE reads, giving one row per CDR3 protein. The data show roughly 230,000 distinct CDR3 sequences, with about 8.9% seen just once and 2.5% to 3.5% held by the top ten. Regarding the study as a whole: Carriage of fewer insertions was seen in abundant cord blood beta clonotypes, whereas memory repertoires showed none.

In every case, the donor was a healthy Caucasian. In this sample, this clonotype turned up many times. Antigen specificity is unknown. These same data were also listed under a study on yellow fever vaccine responses in identical twins.

The sequencing sample was made of CD8+ T cells sorted from blood. The TCR sequence derives from a woman aged 18-30 years in good health.

CDR3: CASRQGLEVGELFF. In DNA form, the CDR3 reads TGTGCCAGCAGGCAAGGACTAGAAGTCGGGGAGCTGTTTTTT. The chain couples TRBV6-4 to TRBJ2-2, with 7 bases identical to TRBD2. The ends lost 6 bases at V and 7 bases at J; junction bases unmatched: 8. This CDR3 comprises 14 residues. From germline, CDR1 is MRHNA and CDR2 SNTAGT.